Listed below are T cell receptor beta chains from one sample, sequenced in a study of T cell responses to AZD1222 COVID-19 vaccine. Profiled with immunoSEQ multiplex PCR; TCRdb holds only in-frame clones, not every one. The sample consists of around 160,000 clones, around 90% of them appearing once. Source: peripheral blood, taken on day 0 of MenACWY control vaccination. Receptors originate from an adult in good health. Each CDR3 is given with its conserved first and last residue. D genes are given only for firm matches. The size entry is marked missing in some rows and otherwise reads once, few, many or a size class.

CASSWDRSTGELFF,TGTGCCAGCAGCTGGGACAGGTCGACCGGGGAGCTGTTTTTT,-,TRBJ2-2,TRBD1,TRBV11-2
CASSRDRRLNYGYTF,TGTGCCAGCAGCCGGGACAGGAGACTAAACTATGGCTACACCTTC,once,TRBJ1-2,TRBD1,TRBV7-6
CASSSLGGSEQYF,TGCGCCAGCAGCTCCCTAGGGGGTTCCGAGCAGTACTTC,-,TRBJ2-7,-,TRBV5-1
CASVRDAANEQFF,TGTGCTAGTGTCCGGGACGCCGCCAATGAGCAGTTCTTC,-,TRBJ2-1,-,TRBV12-5
CASSVGEVTEAFF,TGTGCCAGCAGCGTTGGGGAAGTCACTGAAGCTTTCTTT,-,TRBJ1-1,-,TRBV7-3
CASSVDGLVAFNEQFF,TGTGCCAGCAGCGTAGACGGGCTAGTTGCCTTCAATGAGCAGTTCTTC,once,TRBJ2-1,-,TRBV9
CASSPPGFGADTEAFF,TGTGCCAGCAGTCCCCCGGGGTTCGGGGCGGACACTGAAGCTTTCTTT,-,TRBJ1-1,-,TRBV28
CSVEGSDGYTF,TGCAGCGTTGAGGGGTCCGATGGCTACACCTTC,-,TRBJ1-2,-,TRBV29-1
CATSEVAGPSGELFF,TGTGCCACCAGTGAGGTAGCGGGACCATCCGGGGAGCTGTTTTTT,-,TRBJ2-2,TRBD2,TRBV24-1
CAWSGGQYLREQYF,TGTGCCTGGAGTGGGGGGCAGTACTTACGAGAGCAGTACTTC,-,TRBJ2-7,-,TRBV30